This T cell receptor (beta chain) was profiled in a study of breast tumors, draining lymph nodes, adjacent tissues. Study conclusions and caveats: Tumor TCR diversity was below lymph nodes but above nontumor tissue. Tumor T cell lymph node origin was a supported hypothesis, not proven.

This clonotype was seen many times. Antigen specificity is unknown. Samples came from axillary lymph nodes draining the breast cancer. Germline V gene sequence: CDR1 MDHEN, CDR2 SYDVKM. The CDR3 spans 14 residues. V shed 4 bases and J shed 6 bases, with 13 bases lying between them. TCRdb itself ran the multiplex PCR reads through MiXCR, one entry per CDR3 protein. The top ten clones hold around 1.4% of a sample with around 230,000 distinct CDR3 sequences, approximately 29% of them seen once. The sequence was obtained from a female donor with breast cancer. Some clones in this sample may be carry-over from other donors' samples. The V gene is TRBV28, the J gene TRBJ2-1; no reliable D call. The specimen was axillary lymph node tissue. The CDR3 DNA follows: TGTGCCAGCAGTTCAACCTTTTCCCTCAATGAGCAGTTCTTC. Its translation: CASSSTFSLNEQFF. The complete variable domain, with remaining parts taken from reference TRBV28 and TRBJ2-1, reads DVKVTQSSRYLVKRTGEKVFLECVQDMDHENMFWYRQDPGLGLRLIYFSYDVKMKEKGDIPEGYSVSREKKERFSLILESASTNQTSMYLCASSSTFSLNEQFFGPGTRLTVL.